This T cell receptor beta chain comes out of a study of radiotherapy plus CTLA-4 blockade in lung cancer. Study-level background: Across the patients, objective responses occurred in more than 15%, and disease control in 30% to 40%.

Germline values: CDR1 MGHRA, CDR2 YSYEKL. V shed 2 bases and J shed 9 bases, with 31 bases lying between them. This CDR3 has 20 amino acids. This clone is a singleton in its sample. Its antigen is currently unknown. Focal radiation plus CTLA-4 blockade with ipilimumab was given to patients with chemo-refractory metastatic non-small-cell lung cancer. Findings and limits, study-wide: Subsequent to radiotherapy plus ipilimumab, tumor-derived TCR clones underwent expansion in blood. Interferon-beta, together with early blood T cell clone dynamics, reportedly best predicted response.

The method was immunoSEQ multiplex PCR; TCRdb's version includes in-frame clones alone and lacks a portion of them. Of 85,000 to 90,000 clones detected, about 87% appear once; the ten largest clones hold 16%. The sample here was peripheral blood, taken from a patient treated with radiotherapy plus ipilimumab. The source of this sequence is a human donor with non-small cell lung cancer that progressed on radiotherapy plus ipilimumab. The J gene is TRBJ2-2, the V gene TRBV4-1; D is possibly TRBD1 (5 bases). This CDR3 reads CASSQQDWGSKSPSHRELFF. The CDR3 region has the DNA TGCGCCAGCAGCCAACAGGATTGGGGCAGTAAGTCCCCGTCCCATCGGGAGCTGTTTTTT.